The clone carrying this TCR beta chain was found a few times. This entry comes from a study of shared clonotypes between healthy human individuals. Germline values: CDR1 SGHRS, CDR2 YFSETQ. Trimming at V came to 5 bases and at J to 5 bases, leaving 4 bases not matched to a gene. The CDR3 contains 13 residues. Assay runs were performed at deep level. The data were produced by immunoSEQ multiplex PCR, yet TCRdb's version contains in-frame clones alone and is incomplete. The table lists about 1.1 million clones, 75% to 85% of them singletons. The TCR was taken from a man aged 18 to 35 in good health. Some clones in this sample may be carry-over from other donors' samples. The specimen sequenced was memory CD4+ T cells from PBMCs. Subset denoted: CD45RA-negative fraction. J is TRBJ1-1 and V is TRBV5-1, with 9 bases aligning to TRBD1. This CDR3 is CASSYGTGTEAFF. Written as DNA, the CDR3 is TGCGCCAGCAGTTACGGGACAGGGACTGAAGCTTTCTTT.